The 32 T cell receptor beta chains below were found in one sample sequenced in a study of spatial heterogeneity in lung cancer. MiXCR was run by TCRdb on the 5' RACE reads, yielding one entry per CDR3 protein. The repertoire holds fewer than 9,500 distinct CDR3 sequences, with roughly a sixth as singletons. The sample's time point: sample taken at primary tumor resection. Source: normal lung tissue next to the tumor, taken at surgery. The receptors derive from a male donor with early-stage non-small cell lung cancer.

This clonotype was seen many times. The chain uses TRBV20-1 and TRBJ1-1; 8 bases are shared with TRBD1. This CDR3 is built from 14 residues. Looked up from germline, CDR1 is DFQATT and CDR2 is SNEGSKA (reference sequence). The V segment lost 2 bases and the J segment 7 bases; nucleotides outside the gene matches: 9. The CDR3 DNA reads as TGCAGTGCTAGACGGACAACAGGGGGGATTGAAGCTTTCTTT. It encodes CSARRTTGGIEAFF.

This clonotype is classed as medium-sized. The chain has TRBV12-3 or TRBV12-4 and TRBJ1-4, with D tentatively TRBD1 (6 bases). The CDR3 has 15 residues. V shed 6 bases and J shed 5 bases, with 16 bases lying between them. For the CDR3, the DNA is TGTGCCAGCAGCCTACAACAGGGAAAGAATGAAAAACTGTTTTTT. Amino acid sequence: CASSLQQGKNEKLFF.

V is TRBV11-2 and J is TRBJ2-5; no clear D. Germline CDR1 and CDR2: SGHAT and FQNNGV. The CDR3 is 11 amino acids. V was cut by 1 base and J by 5 bases, with 2 bases left in between. CDR3 nucleotides: TGTGCCAGCAGCTTAGGGGAGACCCAGTACTTC. This codes for CASSLGETQYF.

This clonotype is categorized as medium-sized. The V and J genes are TRBV12-3 or TRBV12-4 and TRBJ1-1; possible D gene TRBD1, 6 bases. The CDR3 loop spans 15 amino acids. Trimming shortened V by 3 bases and J by 4 bases, and 15 bases separated the two germline ends. CDR3 amino acids: CASSLAQGSSTEAFF. The DNA for the CDR3 is TGTGCCAGCAGTTTGGCCCAGGGGAGCTCCACTGAAGCTTTCTTT.

Within the sample, this clonotype is medium-sized (0.01 to 0.1%). This rearrangement joins TRBV27 to TRBJ1-6; D might be TRBD1 (5 bases). Germline loops: CDR1 MNHEY, CDR2 SMNVEV (reference sequence). The CDR3 loop spans 14 amino acids. The V and J ends lost 7 bases and 6 bases respectively, with 13 bases between them. The CDR3 DNA reads as TGTGCCAGCACCCCTGGGGGGTCTAATTCACCCCTCCACTTT. Translated, it gives CASTPGGSNSPLHF.

This clonotype has a count of ten or more. The chain employs TRBV6-5 and TRBJ1-5; no reliable D call. Trimming stripped 3 bases from V and 7 bases from J, with 10 bases between. The CDR3 extends over 13 amino acids. The germline gives CDR1 MNHEY, CDR2 SVGAGI. CDR3 protein: CASSYSVTQPQHF. In DNA form, the CDR3 reads TGTGCCAGCAGTTATTCGGTCACCCAGCCCCAGCATTTT.

This clonotype is categorized as large. The rearrangement links TRBV20-1 to TRBJ2-5; TRBD1 matches at 11 bases. V lost 8 bases, J lost 5 bases, and 13 bases stayed unmatched. Germline lookup yields CDR1 DFQATT and CDR2 SNEGSKA (reference sequence). The CDR3 length is 15 residues. The CDR3 DNA sequence: TGCAGTCCATCCTGGACAGGGGGCTCCGTGGAGACCCAGTACTTC. Amino acid sequence: CSPSWTGGSVETQYF.

V usage is TRBV6-5 and J usage is TRBJ1-2, with D unresolved. CDR1 and CDR2 from the germline V gene are MNHEY and SVGAGI. Trimming removed 2 bases at V and 3 bases at J, with 13 bases between. This CDR3 has 15 residues. The CDR3 reads CASSYLPRTYYGYTF. The CDR3 DNA is TGTGCCAGCAGTTACCTCCCAAGGACCTACTATGGCTACACCTTC.

The chain links TRBV27 to TRBJ2-3, with 8 nucleotides matching TRBD1. Looked up from germline, CDR1 is MNHEY and CDR2 is SMNVEV (reference sequence). This CDR3 is 16 amino acids long. Trimming took 1 base from V and 0 from J; bases not matched to a gene: 3. The CDR3 DNA reads TGTGCCAGCAGTTTATTAGGGACAGGAAGCACAGATACGCAGTATTTT. This codes for CASSLLGTGSTDTQYF.

This clonotype has a handful of counts. The chain's CDR3 is CASSLSRSGTYEQYF. In nucleotides, the CDR3 is TGTGCCAGCAGCTTATCAAGGAGCGGAACCTACGAGCAGTACTTC. The chain employs TRBV7-9 and TRBJ2-7; tentative D call: TRBD2 (5 bases). This CDR3 has 15 residues. V dropped 2 bases and J dropped 2 bases, with 13 bases sitting between them. Germline CDR1 is SEHNR and CDR2 is FQNEAQ (reference sequence).

This clonotype is deemed medium-sized. This sequence joins TRBV20-1 and TRBJ2-1, with D possibly TRBD2 on 6 matching bases. Germline loops: CDR1 DFQATT, CDR2 SNEGSKA (reference sequence). Trimming removed 5 bases from V and 3 bases from J, with 14 bases in between. This CDR3 comprises 14 residues. For the CDR3, the DNA is TGCAGTGCTGGGCCCTCGCGGGACTACAATGAGCAGTTCTTC. Residues: CSAGPSRDYNEQFF.

By sample fraction, this clonotype is medium-sized. The chain couples TRBV5-4 to TRBJ2-4, with 12 bases aligning to TRBD1. CDR3 length: 19 residues. The J segment lost 0 bases and the V segment lost 4 bases, leaving 11 bases of the junction unmatched. Germline loops: CDR1 SGHNT, CDR2 YYREEE (reference sequence). DNA of the CDR3: TGTGCCAGCAGCGTCTCCGGGACAGGGGGCGCCTTAGCCAAAAACATTCAGTACTTC. Protein sequence: CASSVSGTGGALAKNIQYF.

This clonotype was counted between two and nine times. CDR3 sequence: CASSYTQYSNQPQHF. For the CDR3, the DNA is TGTGCCAGCAGTTATACTCAGTATAGCAATCAGCCCCAGCATTTT. The chain uses TRBV6-6 and TRBJ1-5; D is uncertain. Trimming shortened V by 3 bases and J by 0 bases, and 9 bases separated the two germline ends. Germline V lookup: CDR1 MNHNY, CDR2 SVGAGI (reference sequence). The CDR3 length is 15 residues.

The CDR3 reads CASSLGRGVSYEQYF. The DNA for the CDR3 is TGTGCCAGCAGTTTGGGGCGGGGAGTCTCCTACGAGCAGTACTTC. This chain connects TRBV12-3 or TRBV12-4 to TRBJ2-7; perhaps TRBD2 as D (6 bases). Trimming shortened V by 3 bases and J by 0 bases, and 12 bases separated the two germline ends. CDR3 length: 15 amino acids.

The chain is built from TRBV5-1 and TRBJ2-5; possibly TRBD2 for D (6 bases). Looked up from germline, CDR1 is SGHRS and CDR2 is YFSETQ. Trimming pared 4 bases from V and 4 bases from J, leaving 8 bases between. This CDR3 comprises 12 residues. The CDR3 nucleotides are TGCGCCAGCAGCCGTAGCGGAGAGACCCAGTACTTC. This gives the protein CASSRSGETQYF. Full variable domain (outside the CDR3, taken from reference TRBV5-1 and TRBJ2-5): KAGVTQTPRYLIKTRGQQVTLSCSPISGHRSVSWYQQTPGQGLQFLFEYFSETQRNKGNFPGRFSGRQFSNSRSEMNVSTLELGDSALYLCASSRSGETQYFGPGTRLLVL.

This clonotype was counted at least ten times. DNA for the CDR3: TGCGCCAGCAGCCCCGGGGGCCTAGGGGGAGATACGCAGTATTTT. Its translation is CASSPGGLGGDTQYF. V gene TRBV4-3 combines with J gene TRBJ2-3; D tentatively fits TRBD1 or TRBD2 (6 bases each). Trimming stripped 4 bases from V and 5 bases from J, with 16 bases between. The CDR3 spans 15 residues. Germline V gene lookup returns CDR1 LGHNA and CDR2 YSLEER.

The gene calls are TRBV7-3 and TRBJ2-7; D gene ambiguous. Trimming left V 5 bases short and J 5 bases short, with 10 bases between. CDR3 length equals 12 residues. Germline CDR1 SGHTA, CDR2 FQGTGA. CDR3 amino acids: CASSHHNDEQYF. In nucleotides, the CDR3 is TGTGCCAGCAGCCATCATAATGACGAGCAGTACTTC.

The rearrangement joins TRBV4-3 to TRBJ2-3; 11 bases map to TRBD2. Per the germline V gene, CDR1 is LGHNA and CDR2 is YSLEER. The CDR3 is 18 amino acids. Losses at the gene ends were 1 base for V and 3 bases for J; bases not matched to a gene: 9. This chain's CDR3 is CASSQGTSSGGRTDTQYF. CDR3 in DNA: TGCGCCAGCAGCCAAGGGACCTCTAGCGGGGGGCGGACAGATACGCAGTATTTT.

This clonotype was seen ten or more times. The chain employs TRBV5-4 and TRBJ1-1; 10 nucleotides agree with TRBD1. The J segment lost 3 bases and the V segment lost 4 bases, leaving 6 bases of the junction unmatched. Germline CDR1 and CDR2: SGHNT and YYREEE (reference sequence). The CDR3 runs to 15 residues. The CDR3 protein is CASSTRTGGDTEAFF. The DNA of the CDR3 is TGTGCCAGCAGCACTCGGACAGGGGGAGACACTGAAGCTTTCTTT.

In the case of this clonotype: This may stem from a read error, because a much larger clone lies one nucleotide away. The chain employs TRBV29-1 and TRBJ2-3; D is unclear. CDR3 length equals 14 residues. The V gene's germline CDR1 is SQVTM and CDR2 ANQGSEA. Trimming stripped 3 bases from V and 4 bases from J, with 14 bases between. Here the CDR3 reads CSVDVEVGADTQYF. In nucleotides, the CDR3 is TGCAGCGTTGATGTCGAAGTAGGCGCAGATACGCAGTATTTT.

V gene TRBV6-1 combines with J gene TRBJ2-5, with D perhaps TRBD2 (6 bases). Between the trimmed V and J ends, which lost 8 bases and 0 bases, there was a span of 7 bases. Germline lookup yields CDR1 MNHNS and CDR2 SASEGT. The CDR3 is made up of 12 amino acids. The CDR3: CASRDYQETQYF. CDR3 nucleotides: TGTGCCAGCCGGGACTACCAAGAGACCCAGTACTTC.

The genes are TRBV27 and TRBJ2-1, with D perhaps being TRBD1 or TRBD2 (5 bases each). The CDR3 loop spans 14 amino acids. V lost 7 bases to trimming and J lost 9 bases, with 19 bases between them. CDR1 is MNHEY, CDR2 SMNVEV, per germline (reference sequence). The CDR3, as DNA: TGTGCCAGCAAAAAGGGGCTCAAGGAGGTTGAGCAGTTCTTC. This codes for CASKKGLKEVEQFF.

This clonotype was seen more than once but under ten times. The J gene is TRBJ2-1, the V gene TRBV28; the D gene is possibly TRBD1 (6 bases). The germline V gene encodes CDR1 MDHEN and CDR2 SYDVKM. CDR3 length: 15 amino acids. V was cut by 6 bases and J by 0 bases, with 12 bases left in between. The CDR3 DNA reads TGTGCCAGCAGATCGGGACATTCCTCCTACAATGAGCAGTTCTTC. As protein: CASRSGHSSYNEQFF.

The chain couples TRBV7-3 to TRBJ2-3; D is uncertain. The length of the CDR3 is 13 residues. Germline V CDR1 and CDR2: SGHTA, FQGTGA. The V and J ends lost 5 bases and 3 bases respectively, with 9 bases between them. CDR3: CASSPTRTDTQYF. Written as DNA, the CDR3 is TGTGCCAGCAGCCCGACCCGTACAGATACGCAGTATTTT.

This clonotype was seen once. The chain joins TRBV5-4 to TRBJ1-1, with D maybe TRBD1 (6 bases). The CDR3 runs to 15 residues. Germline V gene lookup returns CDR1 SGHNT and CDR2 YYREEE (reference sequence). V was clipped by 4 bases and J by 4 bases, with 17 bases between them. The CDR3: CASSQGRPGATEAFF. DNA for the CDR3: TGTGCCAGCAGCCAGGGACGTCCGGGGGCCACTGAAGCTTTCTTT.

This clonotype was counted only a few times. V gene TRBV6-1 combines with J gene TRBJ2-3; possibly TRBD1 for D (6 bases). Trimming took 4 bases from V and 0 from J, leaving 8 bases between them. The CDR3 is made up of 14 amino acids. Germline loops: CDR1 MNHNS, CDR2 SASEGT. The CDR3 DNA reads as TGTGCCAGCAGTGCCAGGGGTAGCACAGATACGCAGTATTTT. Amino acids: CASSARGSTDTQYF.

The rearrangement uses TRBV7-2 and TRBJ2-1, with no clear D. Between the trimmed V and J ends, which lost 1 base and 2 bases, there was a span of 9 bases. The CDR3 sequence is 15 residues long. Germline-derived CDR1 and CDR2 are SGHTA and FQGNSA. CDR3 DNA: TGTGCCAGCAGCTTAGAAGTCCTGACCTACAATGAGCAGTTCTTC. It is translated as CASSLEVLTYNEQFF.

By sample fraction, this clonotype is medium-sized. The CDR3 protein is CASSQEGWNEQFF. In DNA form, the CDR3 reads TGCGCCAGCAGCCAAGAGGGCTGGAATGAGCAGTTCTTC. The J gene is TRBJ2-1, the V gene TRBV4-3; D gene unclear. With 0 bases removed from V and 7 bases from J, the gap between germline ends came to 7 bases. The CDR3 is 13 residues long. The germline V gene encodes CDR1 LGHNA and CDR2 YSLEER.

The chain carries TRBV18 and TRBJ2-3; D unresolved. Trimming took off 3 bases at V and 6 bases at J, with 4 bases between the two ends. Per the germline V gene, CDR1 is KGHSH and CDR2 is LQKENI. The CDR3 has 11 residues. The CDR3 DNA sequence: TGTGCCAGCTCACCGATGGATACGCAGTATTTT. Translating gives CASSPMDTQYF. Combining the CDR3 with reference TRBV18 and TRBJ2-3 gives the whole variable domain NAGVMQNPRHLVRRRGQEARLRCSPMKGHSHVYWYRQLPEEGLKFMVYLQKENIIDESGMPKERFSAEFPKEGPSILRIQQVVRGDSAAYFCASSPMDTQYFGPGTRLTVL.

This clonotype has only a few counts. The CDR3 nucleotides are TGTGCCAGCAGCCTGGGACTAGCGGGGAGCAATGAGCAGTTCTTC. This codes for CASSLGLAGSNEQFF. This chain uses TRBV7-3 with TRBJ2-1, with 13 bases aligning to TRBD2. The CDR3 sequence is 15 residues long. CDR1 and CDR2 from the germline V gene are SGHTA and FQGTGA. V shed 5 bases, J shed 6 bases, and the junction held 4 bases outside the gene matches. Looking up the rest from reference TRBV7-3 and TRBJ2-1 gives the full variable domain: GAGVSQTPSNKVTEKGKYVELRCDPISGHTALYWYRQSLGQGPEFLIYFQGTGAADDSGLPNDRFFAVRPEGSVSTLKIQRTERGDSAVYLCASSLGLAGSNEQFFGPGTRLTVL.

The genes are TRBV12-3 or TRBV12-4 and TRBJ1-5; D remains unclear. V was cut by 3 bases and J by 3 bases, with 9 bases left in between. The CDR3 length is 14 residues. The CDR3 coding sequence is TGTGCCAGCAGTTTGGCTGGTGACAATCAGCCCCAGCATTTT. This codes for CASSLAGDNQPQHF.

This clonotype was counted only a few times. CDR3 DNA: TGTGCCAGCAGCTTACTGCGAGCGGGGGCATCCTACAATGAGCAGTTCTTC. Its protein is CASSLLRAGASYNEQFF. The chain has TRBV7-8 and TRBJ2-1; the match to TRBD2 covers 8 bases. The CDR3 totals 17 residues. After removal of 2 bases from V and 1 base from J, the junction contained 7 bases not matched to a gene. CDR1 SGHVS and CDR2 FQNEAQ come from the germline V gene.